This T cell receptor beta chain was recovered during a study of shared clonotypes between healthy human individuals. CDR1 is LGHNA and CDR2 is YNFKEQ in the germline V gene. The CDR3 sequence is 16 residues long. V was clipped by 5 bases and J by 3 bases; unmatched bases: 6. Sequencing used immunoSEQ multiplex PCR; TCRdb keeps in-frame clones, though not all of them. The table records hundreds of thousands of clones, 74% of them present only once. The sequence was collected from a woman between 25 and 40 years old in good health. This sequence joins TRBV4-2 and TRBJ2-1; the match to TRBD2 covers 11 bases. Sequenced input: memory CD4+ T cells sorted from blood. Stated subset: CD45RA-negative fraction. The CDR3 DNA sequence: TGTGCCAGCAGCGGCCGACTAGCGGGACACTACAATGAGCAGTTCTTC. Amino acids: CASSGRLAGHYNEQFF.